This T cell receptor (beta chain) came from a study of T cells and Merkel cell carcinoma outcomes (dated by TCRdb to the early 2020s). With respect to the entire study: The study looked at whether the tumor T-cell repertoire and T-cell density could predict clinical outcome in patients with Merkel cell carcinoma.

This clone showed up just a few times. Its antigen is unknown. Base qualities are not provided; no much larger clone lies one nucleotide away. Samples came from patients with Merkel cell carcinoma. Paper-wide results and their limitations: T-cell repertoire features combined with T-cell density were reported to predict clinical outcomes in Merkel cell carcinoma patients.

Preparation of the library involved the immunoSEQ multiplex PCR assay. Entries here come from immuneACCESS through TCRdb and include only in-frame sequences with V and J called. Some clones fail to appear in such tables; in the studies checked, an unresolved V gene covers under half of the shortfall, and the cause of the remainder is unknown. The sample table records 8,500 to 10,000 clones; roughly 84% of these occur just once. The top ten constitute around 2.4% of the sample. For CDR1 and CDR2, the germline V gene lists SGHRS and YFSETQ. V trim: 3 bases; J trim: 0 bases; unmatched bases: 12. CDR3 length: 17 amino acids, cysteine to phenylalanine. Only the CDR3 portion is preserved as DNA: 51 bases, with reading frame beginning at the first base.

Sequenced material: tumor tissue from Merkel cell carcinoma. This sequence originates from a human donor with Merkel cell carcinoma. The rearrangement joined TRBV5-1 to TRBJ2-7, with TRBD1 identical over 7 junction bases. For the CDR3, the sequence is CASSSRDSSVSSYEQYF. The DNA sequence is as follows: TGCGCCAGCAGCTCCCGGGACAGTAGTGTTAGCTCCTACGAGCAGTACTTC. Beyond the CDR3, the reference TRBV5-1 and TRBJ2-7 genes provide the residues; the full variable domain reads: KAGVTQTPRYLIKTRGQQVTLSCSPISGHRSVSWYQQTPGQGLQFLFEYFSETQRNKGNFPGRFSGRQFSNSRSEMNVSTLELGDSALYLCASSSRDSSVSSYEQYFGPGTRLTVT.